This T cell receptor beta chain was sequenced for a study of blood T cell repertoires in COVID-19. Here immunoSEQ multiplex PCR was the method, and the copy in TCRdb shows in-frame clones only, minus some. The table lists a few hundred thousand clones, 75% to 85% of them singletons, with 7.4% in the top ten. The germline CDR1 and CDR2 sequences are SNHLY and FYNNEI. The CDR3 has 12 residues. As to this clone: One junction end does not reproduce the germline sequence, and a read error may be involved.

The receptor comes from a woman in her forties or fifties with acute or convalescent COVID-19. The rearrangement uses TRBV2 and TRBJ1-2; D possibly corresponds to TRBD1 (5 bases). The sample consisted of peripheral blood. The CDR3, as DNA: TGTGCCAGCAGTGAAGATCGCAACAGGCCCTACTTC. This encodes CASSEDRNRPYF.